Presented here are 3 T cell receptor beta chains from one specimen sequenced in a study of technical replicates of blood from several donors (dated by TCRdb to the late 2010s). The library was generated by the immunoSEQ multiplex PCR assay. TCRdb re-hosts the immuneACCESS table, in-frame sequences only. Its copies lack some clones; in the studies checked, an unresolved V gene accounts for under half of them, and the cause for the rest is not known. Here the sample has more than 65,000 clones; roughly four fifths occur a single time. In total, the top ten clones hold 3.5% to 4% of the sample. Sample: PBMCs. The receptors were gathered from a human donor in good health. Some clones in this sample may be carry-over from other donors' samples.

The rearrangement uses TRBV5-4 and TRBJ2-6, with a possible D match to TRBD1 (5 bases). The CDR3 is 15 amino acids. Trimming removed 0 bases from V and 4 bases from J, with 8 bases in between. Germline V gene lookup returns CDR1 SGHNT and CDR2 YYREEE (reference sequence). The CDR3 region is CASSLVGAGANVLTF. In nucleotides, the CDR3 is TGTGCCAGCAGCTTGGTAGGGGCCGGGGCCAACGTCCTGACTTTC. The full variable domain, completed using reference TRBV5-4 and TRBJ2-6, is ETGVTQSPTHLIKTRGQQVTLRCSSQSGHNTVSWYQQALGQGPQFIFQYYREEENGRGNFPPRFSGLQFPNYSSELNVNALELDDSALYLCASSLVGAGANVLTFGAGSRLTVL.

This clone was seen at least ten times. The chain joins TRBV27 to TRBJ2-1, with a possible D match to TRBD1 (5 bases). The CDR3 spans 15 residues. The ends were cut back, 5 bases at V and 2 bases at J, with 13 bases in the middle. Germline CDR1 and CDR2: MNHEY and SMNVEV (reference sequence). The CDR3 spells CASSREGEPYNEQFF. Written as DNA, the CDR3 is TGTGCCAGCAGTAGAGAAGGGGAACCCTACAATGAGCAGTTCTTC.

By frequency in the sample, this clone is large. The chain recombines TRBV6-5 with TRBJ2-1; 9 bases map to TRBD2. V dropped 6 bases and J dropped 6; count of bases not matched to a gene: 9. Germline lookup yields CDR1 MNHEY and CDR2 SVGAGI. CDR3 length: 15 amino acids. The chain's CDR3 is CASSPTGTSRNEQFF. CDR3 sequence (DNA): TGTGCCAGCAGCCCGACCGGGACTAGCCGCAATGAGCAGTTCTTC.